These 25 T cell receptor beta chains came from one sample sequenced in a study of shared clonotypes between healthy human individuals. Data came from immunoSEQ multiplex PCR; TCRdb stores just in-frame clones and leaves some out. The table lists more than 2,000,000 clones, about 92% of them singletons. Source material: naive CD4+ T cells from PBMCs. As to subset: CD45RA+ positively selected. The receptors come from a man aged 18 to 29 in good health. Some clones in this sample may be carry-over from other donors' samples.

This clone was detected only a few times. Other DNA variants within this sample encode the same CDR3. This rearrangement joins TRBV2 to TRBJ1-1; D uncertain. The V gene lost 3 bases and the J gene lost 5 bases, with 10 bases spanning the gap. Germline loops: CDR1 SNHLY, CDR2 FYNNEI. There are 13 residues in the CDR3. The CDR3 DNA sequence: TGTGCCAGCAGTGAGGTGAGAGGGACTGAAGCTTTCTTT. It translates to CASSEVRGTEAFF.

The CDR3 sequence: CAWSSGQGFYEQYF. The CDR3 coding sequence is TGTGCCTGGTCTAGCGGGCAGGGTTTTTACGAGCAGTACTTC. The chain combines TRBV30 with TRBJ2-5, with 8 positions matching TRBD2. The assigned J gene may be wrong: the sequence end matches TRBJ2-7 better. CDR1 and CDR2 (germline): GTSNPN, SVGIG (reference sequence). The CDR3 loop spans 14 amino acids.

The rearrangement uses TRBV15 and TRBJ2-3; D is unresolved. The CDR3 has 13 amino acids. In germline, CDR1 is LNHNV, CDR2 YYDKDF (reference sequence). The germline V and J ends were trimmed by 3 bases and 5 bases, with 9 bases remaining between them. This chain's CDR3 is CATSRNRGDTQYF. The DNA of the CDR3 is TGTGCCACCAGCAGGAATCGAGGAGATACGCAGTATTTT.

The rearrangement joins TRBV5-4 to TRBJ2-4, with a tentative D call TRBD2 (5 bases). The length of the CDR3 is 15 residues. CDR1 is SGHNT, CDR2 YYREEE, per germline (reference sequence). V lost 1 base and J lost 3, with 11 bases in between. The CDR3, as DNA: TGTGCCAGCAGCTTGTCAGGAGGTGGCAAAAACATTCAGTACTTC. It is translated as CASSLSGGGKNIQYF.

J is TRBJ2-1 and V is TRBV19; 7 positions match TRBD1. After removal of 6 bases from V and 6 bases from J, the junction contained 11 bases not matched to a gene. This CDR3 contains 15 residues. Per the germline V gene, CDR1 is LNHDA and CDR2 is SQIVND (reference sequence). The CDR3: CASSRVPGGINEQFF. The CDR3 nucleotides read TGTGCCAGTAGCCGGGTCCCAGGGGGTATCAATGAGCAGTTCTTC.

As concerns this clone: Other DNA sequences in this specimen translate into the identical CDR3. The chain links TRBV29-1 to TRBJ2-4, with D perhaps matching TRBD2 (6 bases). This CDR3 region has 13 residues. V was clipped by 6 bases and J by 0 bases, with 9 bases between them. In germline, CDR1 is SQVTM, CDR2 ANQGSEA. CDR3 sequence: CSVGGLAKNIQYF. The CDR3 coding sequence is TGCAGCGTGGGGGGACTAGCCAAAAACATTCAGTACTTC.

The chain recombines TRBV30 with TRBJ1-3, with 7 bases aligning to TRBD1. The CDR3 is 17 residues long. V lost 0 bases to trimming and J lost 1 base; unmatched junction nucleotides: 9. From germline, CDR1 is GTSNPN and CDR2 SVGIG (reference sequence). This CDR3 is CAWSVIAGRGSGNTIYF. Here the CDR3 DNA reads TGTGCCTGGAGTGTAATAGCTGGCAGGGGGTCTGGAAACACCATATATTTT.

The rearrangement links TRBV5-4 to TRBJ1-2; D is unresolved. This CDR3 region has 13 residues. Between the trimmed V and J ends, which lost 1 base and 4 bases, there was a span of 8 bases. Per the germline V gene, CDR1 is SGHNT and CDR2 is YYREEE (reference sequence). The CDR3 here is CASSLSEPYGYTF. CDR3 DNA sequence: TGTGCCAGCAGCTTGTCGGAACCCTATGGCTACACCTTC.

This rearrangement joins TRBV11-1 to TRBJ2-2, with D perhaps TRBD2 (5 bases). With 0 bases removed from V and 4 bases from J, the gap between germline ends came to 15 bases. The CDR3 consists of 17 residues. Germline values: CDR1 SGHAT, CDR2 FQDESV (reference sequence). CDR3 sequence reads: CASSLAPILAGTGELFF. CDR3 sequence (DNA): TGTGCCAGCAGCTTAGCCCCCATTTTGGCGGGCACCGGGGAGCTGTTTTTT.

The chain uses TRBV5-1 and TRBJ2-1; tentatively, D is TRBD1 (6 bases). V dropped 1 base and J dropped 6 bases, with 11 bases sitting between them. This CDR3 has 14 amino acids. Per germline, CDR1 SGHRS and CDR2 YFSETQ. CDR3 sequence: CASSLYLRGNEQFF. The CDR3 nucleotides are TGCGCCAGCAGCTTGTATCTCAGGGGCAATGAGCAGTTCTTC.

The V call is TRBV7-2, the J call TRBJ2-7; D not certain. The V end was cut by 7 bases, the J end by 0 bases, with 7 bases between. Germline CDR1 reads SGHTA; CDR2 reads FQGNSA. The CDR3 length is 12 residues. Here the CDR3 DNA reads TGTGCCAGCACCTCCCTCTCCTACGAGCAGTACTTC. Translating gives CASTSLSYEQYF. The full variable domain, with the rest looked up from reference TRBV7-2 and TRBJ2-7, is GAGVSQSPSNKVTEKGKDVELRCDPISGHTALYWYRQSLGQGLEFLIYFQGNSAPDKSGLPSDRFSAERTGGSVSTLTIQRTQQEDSAVYLCASTSLSYEQYFGPGTRLTVT.

This chain links TRBV30 with TRBJ1-6; 8 bases map to TRBD1. Germline CDR1 is GTSNPN and CDR2 is SVGIG (reference sequence). The CDR3 has 13 residues. V dropped 8 bases and J dropped 11; count of bases not matched to a gene: 11. The CDR3 sequence is CAATGQGGPPLHF. CDR3 DNA sequence: TGTGCCGCCACCGGACAGGGAGGGCCACCCCTCCACTTT.

This sequence joins TRBV4-1 and TRBJ1-4; no definite D call. V dropped 1 base and J dropped 7 bases, with 4 bases sitting between them. Per germline, CDR1 MGHRA and CDR2 YSYEKL. CDR3 length equals 12 residues. CDR3 coding DNA: TGCGCCAGCAGCCAAGGCAGTGAAAAACTGTTTTTT. This gives the protein CASSQGSEKLFF.

This chain uses TRBV5-5 with TRBJ2-1; 7 bases fit TRBD1. This CDR3 has 14 residues. V was clipped by 3 bases and J by 5 bases; unmatched bases: 5. Per the germline V gene, CDR1 is SGHKS and CDR2 is YYEKEE (reference sequence). CDR3 in amino acids: CASSSTTGNNEQFF. The CDR3 DNA reads TGTGCCAGCAGCTCCACGACAGGGAACAATGAGCAGTTCTTC.

The chain carries TRBV5-1 and TRBJ1-5; D not certain. The CDR3 has 16 residues. Germline V gene sequence: CDR1 SGHRS, CDR2 YFSETQ. Trimming took 8 bases from V and 0 from J, leaving 18 bases between them. CDR3 DNA sequence: TGCGCCAGTTCCGAAGGGCCCCTAAATAGCAATCAGCCCCAGCATTTT. Its translation: CASSEGPLNSNQPQHF. Drawing the rest from reference TRBV5-1 and TRBJ1-5, the complete variable domain is KAGVTQTPRYLIKTRGQQVTLSCSPISGHRSVSWYQQTPGQGLQFLFEYFSETQRNKGNFPGRFSGRQFSNSRSEMNVSTLELGDSALYLCASSEGPLNSNQPQHFGDGTRLSIL.

Worth noting for this clone: Other nucleotide sequences from this sample produce the same CDR3. V is TRBV27 and J is TRBJ1-2; D not resolved. CDR1 MNHEY and CDR2 SMNVEV come from the germline V gene (reference sequence). Trimming removed 3 bases from V and 2 bases from J, with 7 bases in between. This CDR3 spans 13 amino acids. The CDR3 region has the DNA TGTGCCAGCAGTTTTGATGGGAACTATGGCTACACCTTC. Its translation is CASSFDGNYGYTF.

The genes are TRBV10-3 and TRBJ2-1, with D hard to call. CDR1 ENHRY and CDR2 SYGVKD come from the germline V gene. The CDR3 runs to 15 residues. Trimming removed 0 bases from V and 0 bases from J, with 6 bases in between. The CDR3, as DNA: TGTGCCATCAGTGAGTCGGTGGGCTCCTACAATGAGCAGTTCTTC. Protein: CAISESVGSYNEQFF.

J is TRBJ2-1 and V is TRBV14, with D possibly being TRBD1 (5 bases). Germline values: CDR1 SGHDN, CDR2 FVKESK. V was pared by 3 bases and J by 9 bases, with 18 bases between. This CDR3 is 15 amino acids long. CDR3 DNA: TGTGCCAGCAGCCATCCAGGGAAGGCTGAAGGTGAGCAGTTCTTC. This codes for CASSHPGKAEGEQFF.

The V and J genes are TRBV6-1 and TRBJ2-1; 13 bases line up with TRBD2. CDR1 and CDR2 from the germline V gene are MNHNS and SASEGT. The CDR3 consists of 15 residues. The trim removed 2 bases at V and 8 bases at J, leaving 3 bases unmatched. CDR3 bases: TGTGCCAGCAGTGAAAGGACTAGCGGGAGCCATGAGCAGTTCTTC. It is translated as CASSERTSGSHEQFF.

V is TRBV21-1 and J is TRBJ2-2. TRBV21-1 is listed as a pseudogene. The CDR3 is made up of 16 amino acids. The CDR3 nucleotides are TGTGCCAGCAGCACCGGTCGGGACCGCGTGACCGGGGAGCTGTTTTTT. This encodes CASSTGRDRVTGELFF.

The rearrangement uses TRBV14 and TRBJ1-1, with TRBD1 as a possible D gene (5 bases). The CDR3 extends over 13 amino acids. CDR1 and CDR2 from the germline V gene are SGHDN and FVKESK. With 2 bases removed from V and 4 bases from J, the gap between germline ends came to 8 bases. The CDR3 reads CASSQRRVTEAFF. The CDR3 DNA is TGTGCCAGCAGCCAACGCAGGGTCACTGAAGCTTTCTTT.

The chain joins TRBV7-9 to TRBJ2-1, with 8 bases aligning to TRBD2. V dropped 0 bases and J dropped 8; count of bases not matched to a gene: 3. The CDR3 has 14 residues. The V gene's germline CDR1 is SEHNR and CDR2 FQNEAQ (reference sequence). The chain's CDR3 is CASSLASGMDEQFF. As DNA, the CDR3 is TGTGCCAGCAGCTTAGCTAGCGGGATGGATGAGCAGTTCTTC.

As concerns this clone: This CDR3 is also generated by other DNA sequences in the sample. The CDR3 DNA sequence: TGTGCCAGCAGCCCGCAGGGCGCGGGCACCGGGGAGCTGTTTTTT. It translates to CASSPQGAGTGELFF. The rearrangement uses TRBV5-4 and TRBJ2-2; the D call may be TRBD1 or TRBD2 (5 bases each). The V gene's germline CDR1 is SGHNT and CDR2 YYREEE (reference sequence). V was pared by 4 bases and J by 4 bases, with 14 bases between. The CDR3 totals 15 residues.

The chain employs TRBV6-1 and TRBJ2-5; TRBD1 matches at 7 bases. V shed 3 bases and J 2 bases; nucleotides not matched to a gene: 12. Germline V CDR1 and CDR2: MNHNS, SASEGT. The CDR3 consists of 17 residues. DNA of the CDR3: TGTGCCAGCAGTGAGCAAGTACAGGGGTTGGCGCAAGAGACCCAGTACTTC. Protein product: CASSEQVQGLAQETQYF.

CDR3 coding DNA: TGTGCCAGCAGTTCACAAGCCTGGGAGACAGGTACAGATACGCAGTATTTT. Translating gives CASSSQAWETGTDTQYF. V is TRBV27 and J is TRBJ2-3; tentatively, D is TRBD1 (6 bases). This CDR3 is 17 amino acids long. CDR1 and CDR2 from the germline V gene are MNHEY and SMNVEV (reference sequence). Deletions cut 4 bases from V and 3 bases from J, with 20 bases between.